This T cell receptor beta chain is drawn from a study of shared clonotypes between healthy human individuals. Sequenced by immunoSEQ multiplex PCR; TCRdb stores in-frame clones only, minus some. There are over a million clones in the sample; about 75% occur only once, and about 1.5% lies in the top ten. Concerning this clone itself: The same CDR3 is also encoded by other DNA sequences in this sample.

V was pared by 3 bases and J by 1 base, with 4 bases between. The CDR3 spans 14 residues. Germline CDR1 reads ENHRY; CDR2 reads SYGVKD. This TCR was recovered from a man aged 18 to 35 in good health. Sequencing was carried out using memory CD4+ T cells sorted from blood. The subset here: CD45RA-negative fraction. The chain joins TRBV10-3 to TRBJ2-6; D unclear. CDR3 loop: CAISDGSGANVLTF. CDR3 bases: TGTGCCATCAGTGATGGGTCTGGGGCCAACGTCCTGACTTTC.